This TCR beta chain was obtained from a study of cytomegalovirus exposure and HLA in healthy donors. General observations from the study: Several of the most significant clusters appeared, in a later analysis, to be linked to common viral pathogens. Overall, roughly 150 TCR beta chains were annotated as cytomegalovirus-associated.

60 Vbeta and 13 Jbeta primers were used in PCR. TCRdb keeps only in-frame clones here, not all; method: immunoSEQ multiplex PCR. The table records more than 150,000 clones, less than 90% of them present only once. As to this clone: Antigen: not known.

Sequenced: PBMCs. The source is a girl in the first two years of life in good health and CMV-seronegative.

For the CDR3, the DNA is TGTGCTAGTGGTTTGTCTACCGGGACTAGCGGGGGGAATCTCTACGAGCAGTACTTC. It encodes CASGLSTGTSGGNLYEQYF. V and J are TRBV12-5 and TRBJ2-7; TRBD2 aligns across 15 bases. The germline gives CDR1 LGHNT, CDR2 FRNRAP. V dropped 2 bases and J dropped 3; count of bases not matched to a gene: 11. CDR3 length equals 19 residues. The full variable domain, its missing parts supplied by reference TRBV12-5 and TRBJ2-7, is DARVTQTPRHKVTEMGQEVTMRCQPILGHNTVFWYRQTMMQGLELLAYFRNRAPLDDSGMPKDRFSAEMPDATLATLKIQPSEPRDSAVYFCASGLSTGTSGGNLYEQYFGPGTRLTVT.